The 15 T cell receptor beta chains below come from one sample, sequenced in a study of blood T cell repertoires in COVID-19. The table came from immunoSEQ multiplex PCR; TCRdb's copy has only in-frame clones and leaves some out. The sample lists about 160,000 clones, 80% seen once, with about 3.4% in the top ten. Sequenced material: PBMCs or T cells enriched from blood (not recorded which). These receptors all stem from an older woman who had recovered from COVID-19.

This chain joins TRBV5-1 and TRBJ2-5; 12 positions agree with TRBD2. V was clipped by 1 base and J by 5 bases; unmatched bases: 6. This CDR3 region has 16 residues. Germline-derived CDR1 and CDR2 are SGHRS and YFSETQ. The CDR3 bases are TGCGCCAGCAGCTTGTCTCTAGCGGGGGGGCTGGAGACCCAGTACTTC. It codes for CASSLSLAGGLETQYF.

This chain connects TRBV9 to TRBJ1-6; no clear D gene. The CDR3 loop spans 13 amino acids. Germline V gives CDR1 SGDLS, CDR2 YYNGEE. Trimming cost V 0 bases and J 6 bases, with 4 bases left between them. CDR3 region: CASSVGSNSPLHF. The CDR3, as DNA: TGTGCCAGCAGCGTAGGGAGTAATTCACCCCTCCACTTT.

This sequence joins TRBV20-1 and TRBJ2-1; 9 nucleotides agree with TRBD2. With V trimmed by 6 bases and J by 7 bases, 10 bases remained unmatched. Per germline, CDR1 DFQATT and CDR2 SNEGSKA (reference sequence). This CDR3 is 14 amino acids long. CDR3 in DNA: TGCAGTGCGAGTAGCGGGGGTGCTTGGAATGAGCAGTTCTTC. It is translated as CSASSGGAWNEQFF.

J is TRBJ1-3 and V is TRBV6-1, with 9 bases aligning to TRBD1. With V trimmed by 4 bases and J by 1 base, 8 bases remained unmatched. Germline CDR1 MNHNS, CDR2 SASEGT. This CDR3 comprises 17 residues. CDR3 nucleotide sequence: TGTGCCAGCAGTGGGGACAGGGCGCGGGGGTCTGGAAACACCATATATTTT. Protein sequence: CASSGDRARGSGNTIYF.

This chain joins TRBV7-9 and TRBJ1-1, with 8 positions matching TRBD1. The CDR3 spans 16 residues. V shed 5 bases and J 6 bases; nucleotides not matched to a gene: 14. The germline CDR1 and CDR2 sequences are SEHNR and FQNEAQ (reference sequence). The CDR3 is CASSQSYRGVLSEAFF. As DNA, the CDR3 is TGTGCCAGCAGCCAGTCATACAGGGGGGTATTGTCTGAAGCTTTCTTT.

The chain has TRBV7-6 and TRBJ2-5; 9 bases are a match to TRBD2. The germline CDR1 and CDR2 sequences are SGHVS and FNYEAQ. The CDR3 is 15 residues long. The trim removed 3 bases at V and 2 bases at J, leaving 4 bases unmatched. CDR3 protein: CASSFFAGGQETQYF. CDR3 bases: TGTGCCAGCAGCTTTTTTGCGGGGGGGCAAGAGACCCAGTACTTC. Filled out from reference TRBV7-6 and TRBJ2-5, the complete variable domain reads GAGVSQSPRYKVTKRGQDVALRCDPISGHVSLYWYRQALGQGPEFLTYFNYEAQQDKSGLPNDRFSAERPEGSISTLTIQRTEQRDSAMYRCASSFFAGGQETQYFGPGTRLLVL.

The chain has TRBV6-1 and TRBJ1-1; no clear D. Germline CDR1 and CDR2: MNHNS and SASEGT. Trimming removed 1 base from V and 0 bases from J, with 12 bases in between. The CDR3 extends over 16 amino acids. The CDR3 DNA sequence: TGTGCCAGCAGTGAAGTTTTCGGGGAGATGAACACTGAAGCTTTCTTT. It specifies CASSEVFGEMNTEAFF.

CDR3 sequence: CASCKDSRNTIYF. The CDR3 nucleotides are TGTGCCAGCTGCAAGGACAGCCGAAACACCATATATTTT. The chain carries TRBV12-3 or TRBV12-4 and TRBJ1-3; D is possibly TRBD1 (6 bases). This CDR3 region has 13 residues. V was cut by 8 bases and J by 5 bases, with 13 bases left in between.

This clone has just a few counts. The CDR3 sequence is CASSERRLADFNEQFF. The CDR3 nucleotides are TGTGCCAGCAGTGAGAGAAGACTAGCGGACTTCAATGAGCAGTTCTTC. The chain couples TRBV2 to TRBJ2-1, with 9 bases fitting TRBD2. The CDR3 loop spans 16 amino acids. Trimming took 3 bases from V and 6 from J; bases not matched to a gene: 9. The germline V gene encodes CDR1 SNHLY and CDR2 FYNNEI.

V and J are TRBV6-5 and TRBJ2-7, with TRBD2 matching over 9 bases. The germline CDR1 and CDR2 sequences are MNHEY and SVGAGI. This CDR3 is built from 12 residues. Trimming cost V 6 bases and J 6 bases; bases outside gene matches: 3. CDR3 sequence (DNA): TGTGCCAGCAGCAAACTAGCGGGCGAGCAGTACTTC. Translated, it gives CASSKLAGEQYF.

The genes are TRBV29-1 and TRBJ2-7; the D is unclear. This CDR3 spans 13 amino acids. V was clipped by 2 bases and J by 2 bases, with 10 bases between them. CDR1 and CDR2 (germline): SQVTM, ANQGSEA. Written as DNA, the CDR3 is TGCAGCGTTGAAATTACTGAGACCTACGAGCAGTACTTC. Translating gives CSVEITETYEQYF.

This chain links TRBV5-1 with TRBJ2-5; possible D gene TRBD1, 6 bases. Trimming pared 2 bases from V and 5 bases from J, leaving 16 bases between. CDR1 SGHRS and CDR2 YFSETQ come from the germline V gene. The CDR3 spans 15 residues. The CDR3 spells CASSLPGAGGETQYF. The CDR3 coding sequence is TGCGCCAGCAGCTTACCTGGAGCTGGGGGCGAGACCCAGTACTTC.

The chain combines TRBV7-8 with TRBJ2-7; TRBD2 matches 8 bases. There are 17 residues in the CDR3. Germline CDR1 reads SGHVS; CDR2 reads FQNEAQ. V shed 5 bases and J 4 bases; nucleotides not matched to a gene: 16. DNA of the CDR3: TGTGCCAGCAGCCCATCGGTCGTGCGCCGGGAGGGGTACGAGCAGTACTTC. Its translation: CASSPSVVRREGYEQYF. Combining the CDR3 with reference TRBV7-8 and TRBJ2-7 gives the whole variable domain GAGVSQSPRYKVAKRGQDVALRCDPISGHVSLFWYQQALGQGPEFLTYFQNEAQLDKSGLPSDRFFAERPEGSVSTLKIQRTQQEDSAVYLCASSPSVVRREGYEQYFGPGTRLTVT.

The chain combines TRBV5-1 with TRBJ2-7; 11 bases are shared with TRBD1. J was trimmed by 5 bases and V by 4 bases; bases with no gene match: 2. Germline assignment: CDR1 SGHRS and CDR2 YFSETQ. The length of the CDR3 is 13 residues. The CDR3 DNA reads TGCGCCAGCAGCGGACAGGGGGCCCACGAGCAGTACTTC. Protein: CASSGQGAHEQYF.

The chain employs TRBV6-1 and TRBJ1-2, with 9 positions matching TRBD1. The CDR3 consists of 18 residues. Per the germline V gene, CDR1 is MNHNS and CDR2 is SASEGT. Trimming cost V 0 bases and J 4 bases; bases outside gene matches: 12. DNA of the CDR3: TGTGCCAGCAGTGAAGCATCCGACAGGGGGGACACAATCTATGGCTACACCTTC. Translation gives CASSEASDRGDTIYGYTF.